Listed here is a single T cell receptor beta chain. The antigen this receptor binds is unknown. Base qualities are missing; no much larger clone stands one base away. The donors were healthy, HIV-negative adults with no recently reported acute infections or vaccinations. Only Caucasian adults living in Nashville, Tennessee, USA were represented among the donors. CD4+ T cells were enriched by magnetic negative selection; naive cells were then positively selected on CD45RA, and the negative fraction formed the memory subset. After blood collection by leukapheresis, PBMCs were isolated using Ficoll-Histopaque density gradient centrifugation and then cryopreserved in the vapor phase of liquid nitrogen. Analytical flow cytometry was used to check the purity and quantity of every magnetically sorted T cell population. Genomic DNA was isolated from each sorted fraction and quantified by UV absorbance on a Nanodrop 2000c.

The data are from a study of shared clonotypes between healthy human individuals (dated by TCRdb to about 2020). With respect to the entire study: The cohort comprised a couple of women and a few men aged 18 to 49 years. To increase sequencing depth and limit assay-specific biases, different laboratories used diverse techniques to prepare libraries and sequence TCR repertoires. Each donor's leukapheresis produced roughly between roughly 0.85 and 10 billion PBMCs. For each donor, CD4 naive and CD4 memory were each run on three plates, CD8 naive on two plates, and CD8 memory on one plate. To estimate repertoire size and how much clonotype sharing occurs between individuals, the study deeply sequenced the blood TCR repertoires of about five healthy adults. The research as a whole found: Higher generation probabilities were observed for clonotypes shared by all four sorted-subset donors than for non-shared clonotypes. Naive subsets generally had larger estimated clonotype richness than memory subsets did. When a handful of donors were compared, the shared fraction of clonotypes was about 5% for naive CD4, roughly 3.4% for naive CD8, 2.3% for memory CD4, and 0.35% to 0.4% for memory CD8. Sampling was limited to blood, and TCR repertoires in tissue likely differ from TCR repertoires in blood. Based on pairwise subsampling, the degree of clonotype sharing among donors was expected to be affected by sequencing depth. The genetic and exposure-history diversity represented was limited by the small number of donors. Incomplete sequencing was indicated by rarefaction of sorted-subset datasets, despite the large sequencing depth.

Using the deep immunoSEQ assay, multiplex PCR amplified TCR CDR3 regions from genomic DNA. Genomic DNA extracted from each cell subset was distributed evenly over all wells of several immunoSEQ 96-well plates, and each plate served as one replicate. For sorted subsets, roughly 200 ng of genomic DNA, equivalent to about 30,000 T cell genomes, went into each replicate PCR. Purified libraries were quantified with a Qubit 3.0 fluorometer, sized on a Bioanalyzer 2100, and re-quantified with the KAPA Library Quantification kit. Every immunoSEQ 96-well plate was sequenced on a separate single-read 150-cycle Illumina NextSeq 550 flow cell. In the paper's pipeline: Because the immunoSEQ output held only junctional sequences and lacked quality scores, the filtering could not match the filtering applied to full-length reads. Sequences were annotated with PyIR, a Python wrapper for IgBLAST v1.9, using IMGT germline references to assign V/J genes and CDR3. Reads with weak V/J assignments (E-value above 1e-6), missing CDR3, stop codons, out-of-frame junctions, or ambiguous translated residues were removed. A V3J clonotype was defined by an identical inferred V gene, J gene, and CDR3 amino acid sequence. Percentage overlap between repertoires was calculated by dividing the number of shared unique clonotypes by the size of the smaller repertoire. Richness of each repertoire was evaluated using RTK rarefaction, the Chao1 estimator, and Recon v2.1 estimates of unobserved clonotypes. OLGA was used to compute generation probabilities for all TCRbeta clonotypes that the gDNA method yielded from a handful of donors. Not all clones reach the TCRdb copy of this immuneACCESS table, which keeps in-frame sequences only. Checked studies attribute under half of the gap to unresolved V genes and leave the rest unexplained. The V and J calls and clone size come from that table; D and trimming were worked out from the DNA. The sample yields 950,000 to 1,300,000 clones; 60% to 80% were counted once. About 1.5% of the sample belongs to the ten largest clones.

V loses 7 bases at its end and J loses 5 bases; junction bases beyond the gene matches: 6. Sequences MNHNS (CDR1) and SASEGT (CDR2) are obtained from the germline V gene. From cysteine to phenylalanine, the CDR3 is 15 amino acids long. This entry keeps only the CDR3 DNA: 45 bases, framed from base 1. The material sequenced was memory CD4+ T cells sorted from blood. Per the publication, the cell subset or site label means: CD45RA-negative fraction. The chain is encoded by TRBV6-1 joined to TRBJ2-1; 12 of the junction bases match TRBD2. This receptor was taken from a man between 18 and 29 years old in good health. The nucleotides are TGTGCCAGCACCCTCACTAGCGGGGGGAACAATGAGCAGTTCTTC. This translates into CASTLTSGGNNEQFF.